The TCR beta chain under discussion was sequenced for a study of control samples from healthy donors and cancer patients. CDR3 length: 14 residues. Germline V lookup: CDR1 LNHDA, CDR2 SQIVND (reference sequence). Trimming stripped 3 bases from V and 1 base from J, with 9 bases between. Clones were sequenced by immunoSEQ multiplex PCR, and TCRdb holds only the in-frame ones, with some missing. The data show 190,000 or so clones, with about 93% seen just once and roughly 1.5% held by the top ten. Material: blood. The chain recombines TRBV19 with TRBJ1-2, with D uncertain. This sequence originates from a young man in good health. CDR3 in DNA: TGTGCCAGTAGTATGCCGGGGATTAACTATGGCTACACCTTC. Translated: CASSMPGINYGYTF.